The 16 T cell receptor beta chains below were found in one sample sequenced in a study of regulatory T cells in long-lasting Graves disease. Assembly of TCR beta libraries relied on iRepertoire HTBI primers together with Arm-PCR of CDR3 regions. TCRdb reprocessed the multiplex PCR reads with MiXCR, giving one entry per CDR3 protein. The data show 360,000 or so distinct CDR3 sequences, with roughly 12% seen just once and approximately 17% held by the top ten. Sample time point: newly diagnosed GD, antithyroid drugs for less than 3 months. RNA extracted from PBMCs served as the sequencing template. Separately, the same data were catalogued under a study of T cells in Graves' hyperthyroidism and ophthalmopathy.

The source material was peripheral blood mononuclear cells (PBMCs), sampled at new diagnosis, from a patient treated with antithyroid drugs. The source of these receptors is a woman aged 18-35 years with Graves disease.

This clonotype has at least ten counts. V usage is TRBV15 and J usage is TRBJ2-1; 9 bases are shared with TRBD1. This CDR3 contains 17 residues. The germline V gene has CDR1 LNHNV and CDR2 YYDKDF (reference sequence). V lost 1 base and J lost 4; bases outside the gene matches: 8. CDR3 nucleotides: TGTGCCACCAGCAGAGCTCCAGGACAGGGGATTTACAATGAGCAGTTCTTC. Its protein is CATSRAPGQGIYNEQFF.

In its sample, this clonotype was seen many times. V is TRBV7-3 and J is TRBJ2-4; D gene unclear. The CDR3 spans 14 residues. Trimming removed 3 bases at V and 8 bases at J, with 14 bases between. CDR1 is SGHTA, CDR2 FQGTGA, per germline. The CDR3: CASSFPWTGDIQYF. DNA of the CDR3: TGTGCCAGCAGCTTCCCCTGGACCGGTGACATTCAGTACTTC. The entire variable domain, with the rest obtained from reference TRBV7-3 and TRBJ2-4, is as follows: GAGVSQTPSNKVTEKGKYVELRCDPISGHTALYWYRQSLGQGPEFLIYFQGTGAADDSGLPNDRFFAVRPEGSVSTLKIQRTERGDSAVYLCASSFPWTGDIQYFGAGTRLSVL.

This clonotype was detected many times. The V call is TRBV28, the J call TRBJ1-1; maybe TRBD1 (5 bases). V was shortened by 2 bases and J by 4 bases, with 11 bases between the two germline ends. CDR1 and CDR2 (germline): MDHEN, SYDVKM. The CDR3 extends over 14 amino acids. CDR3 region: CASSLGGWGTEAFF. CDR3 DNA sequence: TGTGCCAGCAGTTTAGGGGGTTGGGGCACTGAAGCTTTCTTT.

V gene TRBV5-6 combines with J gene TRBJ2-1; D is undetermined. CDR3 length: 15 residues. Trimming pared 0 bases from V and 2 bases from J, leaving 9 bases between. Germline-derived CDR1 and CDR2 are SGHDT and YYEEEE. In DNA form, the CDR3 reads TGTGCCAGCAGCTTGGGGCTATTTCCCTACAATGAGCAGTTCTTC. Residues: CASSLGLFPYNEQFF. The full variable domain, completed using reference TRBV5-6 and TRBJ2-1, is DAGVTQSPTHLIKTRGQQVTLRCSPKSGHDTVSWYQQALGQGPQFIFQYYEEEERQRGNFPDRFSGHQFPNYSSELNVNALLLGDSALYLCASSLGLFPYNEQFFGPGTRLTVL.

This clonotype was found many times. This chain uses TRBV5-1 with TRBJ1-2; D is unresolved. V lost 4 bases and J lost 6, with 10 bases in between. Germline values: CDR1 SGHRS, CDR2 YFSETQ. The CDR3 runs 12 residues. Written as DNA, the CDR3 is TGCGCCAGCAGCCATCAAGACGATGGCTACACCTTC. Translated, it gives CASSHQDDGYTF.

The chain joins TRBV20-1 to TRBJ1-5; D is unclear. With 5 bases removed from V and 0 bases from J, the gap between germline ends came to 11 bases. Germline V CDR1 and CDR2: DFQATT, SNEGSKA (reference sequence). This CDR3 has 14 amino acids. The CDR3 reads CSAGGIYSNQPQHF. The DNA for the CDR3 is TGCAGTGCTGGCGGGATTTATAGCAATCAGCCCCAGCATTTT.

This clonotype was seen a few times. The chain combines TRBV7-9 with TRBJ2-1; the D gene is possibly TRBD2 (6 bases). Germline V lookup: CDR1 SEHNR, CDR2 FQNEAQ (reference sequence). V was shortened by 8 bases and J by 9 bases, with 11 bases between the two germline ends. The CDR3 totals 11 residues. CDR3 protein: CASWSGLEQFF. DNA of the CDR3: TGTGCCAGCTGGAGCGGGCTTGAGCAGTTCTTC. Drawing the rest from reference TRBV7-9 and TRBJ2-1, the complete variable domain is DTGVSQNPRHKITKRGQNVTFRCDPISEHNRLYWYRQTLGQGPEFLTYFQNEAQLEKSRLLSDRFSAERPKGSFSTLEIQRTEQGDSAMYLCASWSGLEQFFGPGTRLTVL.

This clonotype was detected a few times. The rearrangement uses TRBV5-1 and TRBJ1-2; possible D gene TRBD1, 5 bases. V lost 2 bases and J 1 base, leaving 9 bases between the germline ends. The CDR3 consists of 14 residues. Looked up from germline, CDR1 is SGHRS and CDR2 is YFSETQ. CDR3 nucleotide sequence: TGCGCCAGCAGCTTTGAACAGGATAACTATGGCTACACCTTC. Translation gives CASSFEQDNYGYTF.

Only a few counts were recorded for this clonotype. The chain links TRBV28 to TRBJ2-3, with TRBD2 matching 12 bases. J gave up 1 base and V 6 bases, and 5 bases lay outside the gene matches. Germline V CDR1 and CDR2: MDHEN, SYDVKM. This CDR3 spans 16 amino acids. CDR3 amino acids: CASRTRLAGGTDTQYF. DNA of the CDR3: TGTGCCAGCAGGACCCGACTAGCGGGGGGCACAGATACGCAGTATTTT.

This clonotype has a count of ten or more. The chain recombines TRBV28 with TRBJ1-2; D unclear. The CDR3 has 15 amino acids. Trimming took off 8 bases at V and 4 bases at J, with 20 bases between the two ends. The germline gives CDR1 MDHEN, CDR2 SYDVKM. The CDR3 region has the DNA TGTGCCAGCTTATTAGGTCTAGACGCTGGCTATGGCTACACCTTC. This codes for CASLLGLDAGYGYTF.

This clonotype was found many times. The chain joins TRBV12-3 or TRBV12-4 to TRBJ2-3; 10 nucleotides align to TRBD1. The CDR3 consists of 15 residues. With V trimmed by 6 bases and J by 3 bases, 6 bases remained unmatched. CDR3 sequence (DNA): TGTGCCAGCAGACGCGGGACAGGGGCGACAGATACGCAGTATTTT. It specifies CASRRGTGATDTQYF.

This clonotype was observed many times. The chain uses TRBV12-3 or TRBV12-4 and TRBJ2-6; 8 bases line up with TRBD1. Unmatched junction bases numbered 6, after V lost 6 bases and J lost 2 bases. The CDR3 covers 16 residues. The CDR3 nucleotides read TGTGCCAGCAGCGTTCAGGGGGCGGCTGGGGCCAACGTCCTGACTTTC. Residues: CASSVQGAAGANVLTF.

The gene calls are TRBV4-3 and TRBJ2-6, with D perhaps TRBD1 (5 bases). V was trimmed by 3 bases and J by 0 bases, leaving 15 bases between them. CDR1 and CDR2 (germline): LGHNA, YSLEER. The CDR3 sequence is 18 residues long. In nucleotides, the CDR3 is TGCGCCAGCAGCCACGGTGGGGCGTCCTTCTCTGGGGCCAACGTCCTGACTTTC. Translating it yields CASSHGGASFSGANVLTF.

This clonotype was seen many times. The chain combines TRBV28 with TRBJ2-1, with D perhaps being TRBD1 or TRBD2 (5 bases each). There are 16 residues in the CDR3. V dropped 3 bases and J dropped 5 bases, with 17 bases sitting between them. Germline V gives CDR1 MDHEN, CDR2 SYDVKM. CDR3 loop: CASSFFSGTRNNEQFF. The CDR3 nucleotides read TGTGCCAGCAGTTTCTTCTCCGGGACCAGAAACAATGAGCAGTTCTTC. The full variable domain, in which reference TRBV28 and TRBJ2-1 provide the parts outside the CDR3, is DVKVTQSSRYLVKRTGEKVFLECVQDMDHENMFWYRQDPGLGLRLIYFSYDVKMKEKGDIPEGYSVSREKKERFSLILESASTNQTSMYLCASSFFSGTRNNEQFFGPGTRLTVL.

This clonotype has a count of ten or more. This chain uses TRBV29-1 with TRBJ1-1, with D perhaps TRBD1 (5 bases). The germline V gene encodes CDR1 SQVTM and CDR2 ANQGSEA. The length of the CDR3 is 11 residues. The ends were cut back, 7 bases at V and 11 bases at J, with 17 bases in the middle. This CDR3 reads CSGRTGRAAFF. CDR3 DNA: TGCAGCGGGAGGACGGGCAGGGCGGCTTTCTTT.

The rearrangement links TRBV4-1 to TRBJ2-2; 14 bases line up with TRBD2. This CDR3 has 17 amino acids. V lost 3 bases, J lost 5 bases, and 5 bases stayed unmatched. Germline V gene lookup returns CDR1 MGHRA and CDR2 YSYEKL. CDR3 nucleotides: TGCGCCAGCAGCCAGGGACTAGCGGGAGCGTGGACCGGGGAGCTGTTTTTT. This translates into CASSQGLAGAWTGELFF.